This TCR beta chain was profiled in a study of blood T cell repertoires in COVID-19. In the study's own analysis: Amplification of reference gene primers was used by the study to estimate nucleated cell counts. Measured with immunoSEQ multiplex PCR; TCRdb has only the in-frame clones, and not every one. That table gives V, J and clone size, and the DNA gave D and trimming. The table lists more than 100,000 clones, around three quarters of them singletons, with 16% in the top ten. Between the trimmed V and J ends, which lost 1 base and 1 base, there was a span of 7 bases. This CDR3 is 14 amino acids long. Germline values: CDR1 SGHAT, CDR2 FQNNGV.

The sample was peripheral blood. This chain links TRBV11-2 with TRBJ2-5, with unresolved D. This TCR derives from a man between 60 and 75 years old with active or convalescent COVID-19. The CDR3 sequence: CASSLVRSQETQYF. The CDR3 DNA sequence: TGTGCCAGCAGCTTAGTACGCAGCCAAGAGACCCAGTACTTC. The full variable domain, completed using reference TRBV11-2 and TRBJ2-5, is EAGVAQSPRYKIIEKRQSVAFWCNPISGHATLYWYQQILGQGPKLLIQFQNNGVVDDSQLPKDRFSAERLKGVDSTLKIQPAKLEDSAVYLCASSLVRSQETQYFGPGTRLLVL.